The clone carrying this T cell receptor (beta chain) came up many times. This sample was included in a study of neurological immune-mediated disorders. Study-level information: There were around 34 multiple sclerosis patients. Of these, around 31 had relapsing-remitting MS and 3 had secondary progressive MS.

The cDNA came from 5'RACE, which used 10-nucleotide random UMIs. MiXCR, applied by TCRdb to the 5' RACE reads, yields one record per CDR3 protein. In the table there are about 62,000 distinct CDR3 sequences, less than 6% of which are singletons. The CDR3 covers 17 residues. The V and J ends lost 3 bases and 1 base respectively, with 13 bases between them. The specimen was PBMCs. The V gene is TRBV12-3 or TRBV12-4, the J gene TRBJ2-6; no clear D. The TCR originated in a woman aged 45-65 years with multiple sclerosis. The CDR3 here is CASSFGQTSSGANVLTF. DNA for the CDR3: TGTGCCAGCAGTTTTGGGCAGACCTCTTCTGGGGCCAACGTCCTGACTTTC.